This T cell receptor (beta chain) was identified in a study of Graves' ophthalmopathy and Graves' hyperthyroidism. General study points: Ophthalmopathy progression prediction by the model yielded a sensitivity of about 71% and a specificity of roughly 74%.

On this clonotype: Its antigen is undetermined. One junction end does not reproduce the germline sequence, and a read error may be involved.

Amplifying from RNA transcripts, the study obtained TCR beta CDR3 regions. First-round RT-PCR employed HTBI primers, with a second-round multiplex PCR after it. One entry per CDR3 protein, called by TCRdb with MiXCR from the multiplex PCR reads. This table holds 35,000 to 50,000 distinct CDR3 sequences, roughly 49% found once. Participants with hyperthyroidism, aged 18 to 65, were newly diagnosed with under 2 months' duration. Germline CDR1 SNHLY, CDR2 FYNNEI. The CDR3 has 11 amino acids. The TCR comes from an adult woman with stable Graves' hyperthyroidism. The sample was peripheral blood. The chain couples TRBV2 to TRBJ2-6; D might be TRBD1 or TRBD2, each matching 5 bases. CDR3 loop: CASSVSAEGRF. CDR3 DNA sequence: TGTGCCAGCAGTGTCTCTGCAGAGGGGCGCTTC.